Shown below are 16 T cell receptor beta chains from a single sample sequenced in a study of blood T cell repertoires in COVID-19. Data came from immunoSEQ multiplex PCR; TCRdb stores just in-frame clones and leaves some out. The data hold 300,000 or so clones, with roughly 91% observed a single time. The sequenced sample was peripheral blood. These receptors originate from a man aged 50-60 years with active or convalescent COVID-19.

This CDR3 is CASSRERYNSPLHF. As DNA, the CDR3 is TGTGCCAGCAGCCGGGAGCGATATAATTCACCCCTCCACTTT. V is TRBV3-1 (or the pseudogene TRBV3-2) and J is TRBJ1-6; D not certain. The CDR3 is made up of 14 amino acids. Germline lookup yields CDR1 LGHDT and CDR2 YNNKEL (reference sequence). V was cut by 4 bases and J by 4 bases, with 8 bases left in between.

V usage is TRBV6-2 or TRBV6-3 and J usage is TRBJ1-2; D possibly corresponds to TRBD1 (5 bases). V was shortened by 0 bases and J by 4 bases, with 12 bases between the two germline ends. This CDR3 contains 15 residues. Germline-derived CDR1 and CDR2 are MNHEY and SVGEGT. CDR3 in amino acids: CASSYSAQALYGYTF. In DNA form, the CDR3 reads TGTGCCAGCAGTTACTCGGCACAGGCCCTCTATGGCTACACCTTC.

CDR3: CASSFWTTKAFF. The CDR3 region has the DNA TGTGCCAGCAGTTTCTGGACTACTAAAGCTTTCTTT. The rearrangement joins TRBV28 to TRBJ1-1; no reliable D call. Germline lookup yields CDR1 MDHEN and CDR2 SYDVKM. V was trimmed by 3 bases and J by 9 bases, leaving 11 bases between them. The CDR3 covers 12 residues.

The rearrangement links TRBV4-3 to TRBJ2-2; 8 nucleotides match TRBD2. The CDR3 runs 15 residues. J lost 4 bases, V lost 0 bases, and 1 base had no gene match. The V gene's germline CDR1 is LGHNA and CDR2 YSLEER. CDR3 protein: CASSQDLAGTGELFF. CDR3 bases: TGCGCCAGCAGCCAAGATCTAGCGGGCACCGGGGAGCTGTTTTTT.

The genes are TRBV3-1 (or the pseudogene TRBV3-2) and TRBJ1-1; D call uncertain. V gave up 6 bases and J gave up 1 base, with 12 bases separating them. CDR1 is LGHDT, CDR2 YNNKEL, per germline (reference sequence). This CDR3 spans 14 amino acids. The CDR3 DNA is TGTGCCAGCAGAGTGTCGGGGTCGAACACTGAAGCTTTCTTT. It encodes CASRVSGSNTEAFF.

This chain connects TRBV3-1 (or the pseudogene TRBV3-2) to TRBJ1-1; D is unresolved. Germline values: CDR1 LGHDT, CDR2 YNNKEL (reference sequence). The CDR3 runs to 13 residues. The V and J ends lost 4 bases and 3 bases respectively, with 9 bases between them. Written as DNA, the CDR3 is TGTGCCAGCAGCCCAACCGGGGACACTGAAGCTTTCTTT. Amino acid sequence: CASSPTGDTEAFF.

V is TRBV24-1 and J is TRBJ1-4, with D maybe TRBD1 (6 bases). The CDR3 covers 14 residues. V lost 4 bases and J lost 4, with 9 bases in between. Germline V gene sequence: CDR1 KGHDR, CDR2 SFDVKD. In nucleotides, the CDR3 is TGTGCCACCAGTGAGACAGGAGTTAATGAAAAACTGTTTTTT. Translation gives CATSETGVNEKLFF.

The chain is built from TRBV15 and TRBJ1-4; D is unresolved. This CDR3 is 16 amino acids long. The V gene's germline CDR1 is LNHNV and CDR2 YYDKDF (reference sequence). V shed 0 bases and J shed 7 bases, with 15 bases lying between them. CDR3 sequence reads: CATSRDLAKWSEKLFF. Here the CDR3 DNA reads TGTGCCACCAGCAGAGATTTGGCCAAATGGAGTGAAAAACTGTTTTTT.

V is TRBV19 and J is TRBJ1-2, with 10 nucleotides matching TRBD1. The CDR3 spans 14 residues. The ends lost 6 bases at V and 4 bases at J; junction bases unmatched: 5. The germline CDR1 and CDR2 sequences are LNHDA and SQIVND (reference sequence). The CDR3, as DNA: TGTGCCAGTAGCAAGGGACAGGGGATCTATGGCTACACCTTC. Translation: CASSKGQGIYGYTF.

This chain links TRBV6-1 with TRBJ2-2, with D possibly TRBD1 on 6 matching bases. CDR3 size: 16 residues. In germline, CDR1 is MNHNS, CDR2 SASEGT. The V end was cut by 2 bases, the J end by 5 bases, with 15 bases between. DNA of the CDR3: TGTGCCAGCAGTGAACTAGGGGGACGGAGAACCGGGGAGCTGTTTTTT. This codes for CASSELGGRRTGELFF.

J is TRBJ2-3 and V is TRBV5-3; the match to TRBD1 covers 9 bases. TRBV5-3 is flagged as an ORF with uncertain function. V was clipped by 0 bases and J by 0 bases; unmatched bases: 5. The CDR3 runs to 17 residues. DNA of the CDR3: TGTGCCAGAAGCTTGGACAGGGGGCGCGATAGCACAGATACGCAGTATTTT. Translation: CARSLDRGRDSTDTQYF.

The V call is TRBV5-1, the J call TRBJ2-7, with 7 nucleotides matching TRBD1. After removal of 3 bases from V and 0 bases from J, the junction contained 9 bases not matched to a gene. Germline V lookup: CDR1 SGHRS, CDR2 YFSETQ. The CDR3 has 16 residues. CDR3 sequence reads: CASSSFGWDSSYEQYF. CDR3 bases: TGCGCCAGCAGCTCCTTCGGTTGGGACAGCTCCTACGAGCAGTACTTC.

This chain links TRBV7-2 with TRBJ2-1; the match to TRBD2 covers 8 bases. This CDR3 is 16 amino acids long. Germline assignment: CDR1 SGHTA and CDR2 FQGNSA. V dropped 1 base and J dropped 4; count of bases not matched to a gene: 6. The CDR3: CASSLGSGLAYNEQFF. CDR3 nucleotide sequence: TGTGCCAGCAGCTTAGGGTCCGGACTAGCATACAATGAGCAGTTCTTC.

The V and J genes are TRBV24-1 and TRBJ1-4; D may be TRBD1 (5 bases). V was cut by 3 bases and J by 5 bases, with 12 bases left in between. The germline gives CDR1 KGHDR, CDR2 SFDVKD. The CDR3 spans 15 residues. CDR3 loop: CATSDVTGDNEKLFF. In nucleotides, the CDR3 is TGTGCCACCAGTGATGTCACAGGCGACAATGAAAAACTGTTTTTT.

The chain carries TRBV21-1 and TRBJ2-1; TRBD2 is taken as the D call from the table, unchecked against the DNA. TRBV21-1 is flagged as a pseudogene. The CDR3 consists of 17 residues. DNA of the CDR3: TGTGCCAGCAGCAAGACCCTTAAGCGGGACACCGACAATGAGCAGTTCTTC. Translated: CASSKTLKRDTDNEQFF.

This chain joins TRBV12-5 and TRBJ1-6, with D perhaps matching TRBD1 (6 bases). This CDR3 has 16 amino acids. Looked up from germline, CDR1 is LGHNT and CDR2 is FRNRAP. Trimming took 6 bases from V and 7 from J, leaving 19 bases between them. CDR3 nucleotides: TGTGCTAGTGGACCACTGAACAGGGTAGAAAATTCACCCCTCCACTTT. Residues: CASGPLNRVENSPLHF. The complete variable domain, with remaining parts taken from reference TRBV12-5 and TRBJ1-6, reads DARVTQTPRHKVTEMGQEVTMRCQPILGHNTVFWYRQTMMQGLELLAYFRNRAPLDDSGMPKDRFSAEMPDATLATLKIQPSEPRDSAVYFCASGPLNRVENSPLHFGNGTRLTVT.